This paragraph reports one T cell receptor (beta chain). These data originate in a study of blood T cells in healthy people across ages. The V gene's germline CDR1 is SGHDT and CDR2 YYEEEE. V was cut by 5 bases and J by 0 bases, with 20 bases left in between. The CDR3 totals 17 residues. Primers used in a second PCR of about 6 to 11 cycles were a sample-barcoded 5' primer and a J-beta primer mix. TCRdb independently ran MiXCR on the 5' RACE reads; one entry per CDR3 protein. The table has 1 million to 1.2 million distinct CDR3 sequences, more than 30% seen once. The chain recombines TRBV5-6 with TRBJ1-2; possibly TRBD1 for D (6 bases). Source material: blood. This receptor was obtained from a man aged 18-30 years in good health. In DNA form, the CDR3 reads TGTGCCAGCAGTCCCGACGCAGGGGCTAGGACTAACTATGGCTACACCTTC. This translates into CASSPDAGARTNYGYTF.